This entry concerns a single TCR beta chain. Its antigen is as yet unknown. TCRdb re-derived calls from the 5' RACE reads in MiXCR, one entry per CDR3 protein. In the table there are under 600,000 distinct CDR3 sequences, 20% to 25% of which are singletons. The CDR3 consists of 16 residues. Trimming pared 3 bases from V and 3 bases from J, leaving 20 bases between. Germline CDR1 is GTSNPN and CDR2 is SVGIG (reference sequence). The data originate from a study of T-cell memory formation after mild COVID-19. In the study overall: Largely, the TCR clusters proved donor specific. Study outcomes and limitations: Later expanders leaned CD4+, whereas clones that contracted between day 15 and 85 were balanced CD4/CD8. Cross-reactive memory seemingly joined, as some responding clones were found in pre-infection memory.

The TCR sequence derives from an adult woman who had mild COVID-19 (a few samples of this study predate the infection). Cell type and time point are not known. Sequencing was carried out using PBMCs or a T cell subset sorted from them (not recorded which). The chain joins TRBV30 to TRBJ1-2; tentative D call: TRBD1 (5 bases). CDR3 DNA: TGTGCCTGGAGCGGGGGTCCCGGGGCCCCATACTATGGCTACACCTTC. Encoded protein: CAWSGGPGAPYYGYTF.